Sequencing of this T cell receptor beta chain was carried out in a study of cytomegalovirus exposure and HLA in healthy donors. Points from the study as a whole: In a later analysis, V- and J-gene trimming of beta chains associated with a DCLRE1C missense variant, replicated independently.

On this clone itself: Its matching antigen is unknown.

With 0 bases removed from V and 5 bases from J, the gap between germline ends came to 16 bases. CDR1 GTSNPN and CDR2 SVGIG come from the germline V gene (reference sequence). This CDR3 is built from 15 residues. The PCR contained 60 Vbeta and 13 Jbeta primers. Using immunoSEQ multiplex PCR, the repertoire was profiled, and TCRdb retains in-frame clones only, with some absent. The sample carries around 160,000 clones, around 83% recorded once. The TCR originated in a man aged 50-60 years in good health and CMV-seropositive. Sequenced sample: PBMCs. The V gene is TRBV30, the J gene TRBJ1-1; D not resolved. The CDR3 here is CAWSVLRGIVTEAFF. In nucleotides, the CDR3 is TGTGCCTGGAGTGTTTTGAGAGGGATTGTGACTGAAGCTTTCTTT.